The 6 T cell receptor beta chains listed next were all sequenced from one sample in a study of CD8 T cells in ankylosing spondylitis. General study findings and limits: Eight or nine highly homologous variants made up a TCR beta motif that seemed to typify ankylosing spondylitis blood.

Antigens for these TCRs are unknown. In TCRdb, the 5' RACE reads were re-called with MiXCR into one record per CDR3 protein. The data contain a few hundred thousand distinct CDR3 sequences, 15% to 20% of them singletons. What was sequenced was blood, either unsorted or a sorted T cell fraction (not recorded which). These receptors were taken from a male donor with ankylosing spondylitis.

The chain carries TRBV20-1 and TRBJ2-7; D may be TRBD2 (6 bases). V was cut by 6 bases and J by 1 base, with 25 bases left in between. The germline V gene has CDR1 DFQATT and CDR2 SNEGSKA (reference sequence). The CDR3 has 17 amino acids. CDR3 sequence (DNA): TGCAGTGCAACTAGGGGAGCCAGCGGGTCCCGTTCCTACGAGCAGTACTTC. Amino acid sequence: CSATRGASGSRSYEQYF.

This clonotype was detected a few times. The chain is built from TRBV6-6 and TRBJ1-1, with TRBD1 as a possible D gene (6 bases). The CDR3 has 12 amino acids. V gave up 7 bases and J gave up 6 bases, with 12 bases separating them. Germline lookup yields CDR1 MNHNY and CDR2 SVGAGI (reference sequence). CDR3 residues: CASTRTEAEAFF. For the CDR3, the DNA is TGTGCCAGCACTAGGACAGAAGCTGAAGCTTTCTTT.

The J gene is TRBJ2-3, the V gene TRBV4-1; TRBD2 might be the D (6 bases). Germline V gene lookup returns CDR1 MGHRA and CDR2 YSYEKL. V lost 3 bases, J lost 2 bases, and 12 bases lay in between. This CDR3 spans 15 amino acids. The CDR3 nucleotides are TGCGCCAGCAGCCACCCGGGACTGTCCACAGATACGCAGTATTTT. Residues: CASSHPGLSTDTQYF.

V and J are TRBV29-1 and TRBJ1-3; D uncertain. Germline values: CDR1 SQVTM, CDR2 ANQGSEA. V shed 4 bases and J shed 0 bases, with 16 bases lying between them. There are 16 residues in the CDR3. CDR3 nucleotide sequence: TGCAGCGTTGTAGCGTTGGACGGAAGCTCTGGAAACACCATATATTTT. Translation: CSVVALDGSSGNTIYF.

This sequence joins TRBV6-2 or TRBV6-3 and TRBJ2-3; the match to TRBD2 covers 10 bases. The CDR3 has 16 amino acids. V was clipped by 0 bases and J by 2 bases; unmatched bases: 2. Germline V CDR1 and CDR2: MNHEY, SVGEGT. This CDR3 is CASSYSLAGATDTQYF. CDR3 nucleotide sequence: TGTGCCAGCAGTTACTCCCTAGCGGGAGCCACAGATACGCAGTATTTT.

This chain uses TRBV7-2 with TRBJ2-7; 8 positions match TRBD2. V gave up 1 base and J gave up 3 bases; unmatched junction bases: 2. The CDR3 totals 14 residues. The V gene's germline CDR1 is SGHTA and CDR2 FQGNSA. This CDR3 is CASSLGLAHYEQYF. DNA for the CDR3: TGTGCCAGCAGCTTAGGACTAGCGCACTACGAGCAGTACTTC.